This is a list of T cell receptor beta chains from one sample in a study of identical twins. TCRdb recomputed calls from the 5' RACE reads with MiXCR, one row per CDR3 protein. Counted here are 300,000 to 400,000 distinct CDR3 sequences, approximately 13% occurring once; the ten biggest clones make up roughly 7.8%. This sample also appeared in a second study, on yellow fever vaccine responses in identical twins.

What was sequenced was CD8+ T cells sorted from blood. The origin of the receptors is a woman aged 18-30 years in good health. Each CDR3 is given with its conserved first and last residue. The D gene is left open where the match is weak. Clone size appears in some rows only: once, few, many, or a class for an expanded clone.

TRBJ2-5	TRBV20-1	few	.	CSARDLGLGLQETQYF	TGCAGTGCTAGAGATTTAGGCCTGGGGCTCCAAGAGACCCAGTACTTC
TRBJ2-7	TRBV3-1	many	TRBD2	CASSQVKGRAWAEQYF	TGTGCCAGCAGCCAAGTGAAGGGGAGGGCCTGGGCCGAGCAGTACTTC
TRBJ1-6	TRBV28	.	.	CASSFDGEPLHF	TGTGCCAGCAGTTTCGACGGGGAACCCCTCCACTTT
TRBJ2-1	TRBV6-1	.	.	CACGTRSYNEQFF	TGTGCCTGCGGGACACGCTCCTACAATGAGCAGTTCTTC
TRBJ2-4	TRBV14	few	.	CASSPTGELAKNIQYF	TGTGCCAGCAGCCCCACAGGAGAACTAGCCAAAAACATTCAGTACTTC
TRBJ2-1	TRBV23-1	.	TRBD1	CASSQSWDRGNEQFF	TGCGCCAGCAGTCAATCTTGGGACAGGGGCAATGAGCAGTTCTTC
TRBJ1-1	TRBV7-9	few	TRBD1	CASSSGQGFNPNTEAFF	TGTGCCAGCAGCTCAGGACAGGGATTCAACCCGAACACTGAAGCTTTCTTT
TRBJ2-1	TRBV24-1	few	TRBD2	CATSDLAGALNSYNEQFF	TGTGCCACCAGTGATTTGGCGGGAGCCCTAAACTCCTACAATGAGCAGTTCTTC
TRBJ2-1	TRBV2	.	.	CASRGRDRDNEQFF	TGTGCCAGCAGAGGCCGGGACCGAGACAATGAGCAGTTCTTC
TRBJ1-5	TRBV6-5	many	TRBD1	CASSSQGGKRVQPQHF	TGTGCCAGCAGTTCCCAGGGGGGCAAGAGGGTTCAGCCCCAGCATTTT
TRBJ2-7	TRBV5-5	.	TRBD2	CASSYDSSGSYEQYF	TGTGCCAGCAGCTACGACTCCAGCGGGAGTTACGAGCAGTACTTC
TRBJ2-5	TRBV6-1	.	.	CASTLTRDEETQYF	TGTGCCAGCACCCTGACTAGGGACGAAGAGACCCAGTACTTC
TRBJ2-1	TRBV3-1	.	TRBD2	CAVEAGLNDNEQFF	TGTGCCGTCGAGGCGGGACTAAACGACAATGAGCAGTTCTTC
TRBJ1-1	TRBV12-3/TRBV12-4	few	.	CASSLYTPGGEAFF	TGTGCCAGCAGTTTGTACACCCCGGGGGGTGAAGCTTTCTTT
TRBJ2-7	TRBV7-6	.	TRBD2	CASSLGTSGPYEQYF	TGTGCCAGCAGCTTAGGGACTAGCGGGCCCTACGAGCAGTACTTC
TRBJ2-2	TRBV9	few	TRBD2	CASSSRTGAGAGELFF	TGTGCCAGCAGCTCGAGGACTGGGGCGGGAGCCGGGGAGCTGTTTTTT
TRBJ2-3	TRBV7-6	.	.	CASSSSNADTQYF	TGTGCCAGCAGCTCCTCCAATGCAGATACGCAGTATTTT
TRBJ2-1	TRBV20-1	.	TRBD1	CSARERTGAGNEQFF	TGCAGTGCTAGAGAAAGGACAGGGGCGGGCAATGAGCAGTTCTTC
TRBJ2-7	TRBV20-1	.	TRBD2	CSARGLAAYEQYF	TGCAGTGCCCGAGGACTAGCGGCCTACGAGCAGTACTTC
TRBJ2-5	TRBV25-1	.	.	CASSDVRVRYQETQYF	TGTGCCAGCAGTGATGTCCGCGTACGATACCAAGAGACCCAGTACTTC
TRBJ2-1	TRBV7-9	.	.	CASSFGPDRFF	TGTGCCAGCAGCTTCGGCCCGGATCGATTCTTC
TRBJ2-1	TRBV7-3	.	TRBD1	CASSKGTGQYNEQFF	TGTGCCAGCAGCAAAGGGACAGGGCAATACAATGAGCAGTTCTTC
TRBJ1-3	TRBV6-5	.	.	CASKGAGNTIYF	TGTGCCAGCAAGGGGGCTGGAAACACCATATATTTT
TRBJ2-1	TRBV11-1	.	TRBD2	CASSPGLAGGPGYNEQFF	TGTGCCAGCAGCCCGGGACTAGCGGGAGGGCCCGGCTACAATGAGCAGTTCTTC
TRBJ2-1	TRBV12-3/TRBV12-4	few	TRBD1	CASSNGKGQGPYNEQFF	TGTGCCAGCAGTAACGGAAAGGGACAGGGCCCCTACAATGAGCAGTTCTTC
TRBJ1-2	TRBV14	.	.	CASSQESTDFYGYTF	TGTGCCAGCAGCCAAGAGTCAACAGATTTCTATGGCTACACCTTC
TRBJ2-4	TRBV7-9	.	.	CASSLSNRIQYF	TGTGCCAGCAGCTTAAGTAATCGCATTCAGTACTTC
TRBJ2-7	TRBV7-8	.	TRBD2	CASSPSGSPSYEQYF	TGTGCCAGCAGCCCCAGCGGGAGCCCCTCCTACGAGCAGTACTTC
TRBJ1-1	TRBV6-1	few	.	CASSPREDTEAFF	TGTGCCAGCAGTCCCAGGGAGGACACTGAAGCTTTCTTT
TRBJ2-5	TRBV12-3/TRBV12-4	.	TRBD2	CASSPTTSGRPETQYF	TGTGCCAGCAGTCCTACGACTAGCGGGAGGCCGGAGACCCAGTACTTC
TRBJ1-2	TRBV7-2	few	.	CASSTTGFGYTF	TGTGCCAGCAGCACAACAGGGTTTGGCTACACCTTC
TRBJ1-3	TRBV6-1	.	.	CASSEAPGLHSGNTIYF	TGTGCCAGCAGTGAAGCACCGGGACTGCACTCTGGAAACACCATATATTTT
TRBJ1-6	TRBV12-3/TRBV12-4	few	.	CASSRSADQASPLHF	TGTGCCAGCAGCCGTTCGGCAGATCAAGCTTCACCCCTCCACTTT
TRBJ2-1	TRBV11-2	.	.	CASSLGGWRAGGRVNEQFF	TGTGCCAGCAGCTTGGGAGGCTGGCGGGCAGGGGGACGGGTAAATGAGCAGTTCTTC
TRBJ2-1	TRBV6-5	few	TRBD2	CASSYDTSGGGYNEQFF	TGTGCCAGCAGTTACGATACTAGCGGGGGAGGATACAATGAGCAGTTCTTC
TRBJ2-1	TRBV7-9	many	.	CASSFGESSYNEQFF	TGCGCCAGCAGCTTCGGCGAGAGCTCCTACAATGAGCAGTTCTTC
TRBJ1-1	TRBV28	.	TRBD1	CASSLMGQGFTEAFF	TGTGCCAGCAGTTTAATGGGACAGGGGTTCACTGAAGCTTTCTTT
TRBJ2-7	TRBV4-1	.	.	CASSARGSYEQYF	TGCGCCAGCAGTGCAAGAGGCTCCTACGAGCAGTACTTC